The 23 T cell receptor beta chains presented below share a single source sample, sequenced in a study of blood T cells in healthy people across ages. A sample-barcoded 5' primer and a J-beta primer mix were used in a second PCR of roughly 7 to 12 cycles. TCRdb re-called the 5' RACE reads with MiXCR, one entry per CDR3 protein. The sample records about a million distinct CDR3 sequences, around 48% being singletons. The specimen sequenced was blood. The receptors originated from a young man in good health.

The chain joins TRBV20-1 to TRBJ1-1; TRBD1 is a possible D gene (5 bases). The CDR3 is made up of 15 amino acids. V lost 6 bases and J lost 2, with 19 bases in between. Germline V gives CDR1 DFQATT, CDR2 SNEGSKA (reference sequence). In DNA, the CDR3 is TGCAGTGCACTTCCCTGGCGGGGGGAAAACACTGAAGCTTTCTTT. Its protein product is CSALPWRGENTEAFF.

This clonotype has a handful of counts. This sequence joins TRBV20-1 and TRBJ1-2, with D hard to call. The germline V gene has CDR1 DFQATT and CDR2 SNEGSKA (reference sequence). CDR3 size: 12 residues. Trimming shortened V by 3 bases and J by 4 bases, and 9 bases separated the two germline ends. The CDR3 DNA is TGCAGTGCTAGTTGGGGAGGCTATGGCTACACCTTC. Encoded protein: CSASWGGYGYTF.

The chain has TRBV11-2 and TRBJ1-1; 9 bases line up with TRBD1. V gave up 4 bases and J gave up 5 bases; unmatched junction bases: 5. Germline V gene data show CDR1 as SGHAT and CDR2 as FQNNGV. The CDR3 length is 14 residues. The CDR3 nucleotides are TGTGCCAGCAGCTCCCGGACAGGGGAGACTGAAGCTTTCTTT. It yields the protein CASSSRTGETEAFF.

There are a few counts of this clonotype. The chain joins TRBV12-3 or TRBV12-4 to TRBJ2-5; tentatively, D is TRBD1 (5 bases). The V and J ends lost 7 bases and 2 bases respectively, with 11 bases between them. The CDR3 is made up of 13 amino acids. The CDR3 nucleotides are TGTGCCAGCACCCTAGACAGTCAAGAGACCCAGTACTTC. Amino acid sequence: CASTLDSQETQYF.

The rearrangement links TRBV4-1 to TRBJ2-4; weak D call: TRBD1 (5 bases). The CDR3 is 16 amino acids. V was cut by 4 bases and J by 0 bases, with 13 bases left in between. In germline, CDR1 is MGHRA, CDR2 YSYEKL. The CDR3 here is CASSRDRDRAKNIQYF. CDR3 DNA sequence: TGCGCCAGCAGCCGCGACAGAGATCGAGCCAAAAACATTCAGTACTTC.

In its sample, this clonotype was seen a few times. The J gene is TRBJ2-7, the V gene TRBV13; D call uncertain. Germline loops: CDR1 PRHDT, CDR2 FYEKMQ (reference sequence). Trimming took off 6 bases at V and 2 bases at J, with 8 bases between the two ends. The CDR3 is 12 residues long. The CDR3 sequence is CASSIQTYEQYF. The DNA for the CDR3 is TGTGCCAGCAGTATTCAGACCTACGAGCAGTACTTC.

The rearrangement joins TRBV20-1 to TRBJ2-7, with 11 bases lining up with TRBD2. The CDR3 is made up of 14 amino acids. The germline gives CDR1 DFQATT, CDR2 SNEGSKA (reference sequence). V lost 6 bases and J lost 3; bases outside the gene matches: 7. The CDR3 sequence is CSASTSGVSYEQYF. The CDR3 DNA reads TGCAGTGCCTCGACTAGCGGGGTTAGCTACGAGCAGTACTTC.

The rearrangement uses TRBV24-1 and TRBJ2-3; D is ambiguous. Germline-derived CDR1 and CDR2 are KGHDR and SFDVKD. CDR3 length: 12 amino acids. Trimming cost V 1 base and J 5 bases, with 3 bases left between them. This CDR3 is CATSDFIDTQYF. The CDR3 DNA follows: TGTGCCACCAGTGATTTCATAGATACGCAGTATTTT.

The rearrangement uses TRBV12-3 or TRBV12-4 and TRBJ2-2; 9 bases agree with TRBD1. The CDR3 contains 17 residues. V trimming: 4 bases; J trimming: 4 bases; junction bases outside the gene matches: 10. In DNA, the CDR3 is TGTGCCAGCAGTTCCTCTGGACAGGGGTATGGCACCGGGGAGCTGTTTTTT. This sequence encodes CASSSSGQGYGTGELFF.

Only a few counts were recorded for this clonotype. The chain employs TRBV7-2 and TRBJ2-4; D may match TRBD1 or TRBD2 (5 bases each). The end of the DNA fits TRBJ2-5 better, so the J call may be wrong. This CDR3 has 13 residues. Germline V gene data show CDR1 as SGHTA and CDR2 as FQGNSA. The CDR3 DNA follows: TGTGCCAGCAGACCCCGGGGCCCAGAGACCCAGTACTTC. Translated, it gives CASRPRGPETQYF.

This clonotype was seen a few times. The gene calls are TRBV4-1 and TRBJ2-3, with 7 bases lining up with TRBD1. This CDR3 has 15 amino acids. The trim removed 2 bases at V and 5 bases at J, leaving 7 bases unmatched. Germline values: CDR1 MGHRA, CDR2 YSYEKL. This CDR3 reads CASSQPDREGDTQYF. The CDR3 bases are TGCGCCAGCAGCCAACCTGACAGGGAAGGAGATACGCAGTATTTT.

The chain is built from TRBV9 and TRBJ2-1, with a possible D match to TRBD1 (6 bases). Germline V gene lookup returns CDR1 SGDLS and CDR2 YYNGEE. V was trimmed by 2 bases and J by 9 bases, leaving 12 bases between them. There are 13 residues in the CDR3. In nucleotides, the CDR3 is TGTGCCAGCAGCGTGACGACAGGCCGTGAGCAGTTCTTC. Translating gives CASSVTTGREQFF. Together with reference TRBV9 and TRBJ2-1, the CDR3 gives the full variable domain: DSGVTQTPKHLITATGQRVTLRCSPRSGDLSVYWYQQSLDQGLQFLIQYYNGEERAKGNILERFSAQQFPDLHSELNLSSLELGDSALYFCASSVTTGREQFFGPGTRLTVL.

About this clonotype: Since a much larger clone is just one base distant, this may be a read error. The V and J genes are TRBV2 and TRBJ1-4, with D unresolved. Germline CDR1 is SNHLY and CDR2 is FYNNEI. Trimming took 8 bases from V and 5 from J, leaving 15 bases between them. The CDR3 has 14 residues. This chain's CDR3 is CASVSDTVNEKLFF. In DNA, the CDR3 is TGTGCCAGCGTCAGCGACACAGTAAATGAAAAACTGTTTTTT. The full variable domain, completed using reference TRBV2 and TRBJ1-4, is EPEVTQTPSHQVTQMGQEVILRCVPISNHLYFYWYRQILGQKVEFLVSFYNNEISEKSEIFDDQFSVERPDGSNFTLKIRSTKLEDSAMYFCASVSDTVNEKLFFGSGTQLSVL.

The genes are TRBV20-1 and TRBJ1-2; D perhaps matches TRBD1 (6 bases). This CDR3 region has 14 residues. From germline, CDR1 is DFQATT and CDR2 SNEGSKA (reference sequence). The V gene lost 0 bases and the J gene lost 7 bases, with 15 bases spanning the gap. The CDR3 DNA reads TGCAGTGCTAGAGACACCTCAGGGGTTGGTGGCTACACCTTC. Translation: CSARDTSGVGGYTF.

The chain joins TRBV3-1 to TRBJ2-1; D gene uncertain. This CDR3 contains 12 residues. Germline CDR1 LGHDT, CDR2 YNNKEL (reference sequence). Trimming removed 0 bases from V and 13 bases from J, with 10 bases in between. The CDR3 spells CASSQDGRPQFF. Here the CDR3 DNA reads TGTGCCAGCAGCCAAGACGGCAGGCCCCAGTTCTTC.

The J gene is TRBJ2-3, the V gene TRBV20-1; 7 bases fit TRBD2. CDR1 is DFQATT and CDR2 is SNEGSKA in the germline V gene (reference sequence). There are 15 residues in the CDR3. Trimming removed 3 bases from V and 2 bases from J; junction bases left unmatched: 8. DNA of the CDR3: TGCAGTGCTAGTGAAGGGGCGGGGGTCACAGATACGCAGTATTTT. It yields the protein CSASEGAGVTDTQYF.

J is TRBJ2-5 and V is TRBV5-1; D is unclear. CDR3 length: 15 amino acids. The V end was cut by 0 bases, the J end by 1 base, with 10 bases between. From germline, CDR1 is SGHRS and CDR2 YFSETQ. CDR3 protein: CASSLAPDLQETQYF. The CDR3 DNA reads as TGCGCCAGCAGCTTGGCCCCGGATCTCCAAGAGACCCAGTACTTC.

This clonotype has a single count. The V gene is TRBV30, the J gene TRBJ2-1, with 7 bases fitting TRBD1. The CDR3 length is 15 residues. CDR1 GTSNPN and CDR2 SVGIG come from the germline V gene (reference sequence). Trimming cost V 3 bases and J 0 bases; bases outside gene matches: 5. As DNA, the CDR3 is TGTGCCTGGAGCTTGACAGGGCTCTCCTACAATGAGCAGTTCTTC. Encoded protein: CAWSLTGLSYNEQFF. The whole variable domain, filled in from reference TRBV30 and TRBJ2-1, reads SQTIHQWPATLVQPVGSPLSLECTVEGTSNPNLYWYRQAAGRGLQLLFYSVGIGQISSEVPQNLSASRPQDRQFILSSKKLLLSDSGFYLCAWSLTGLSYNEQFFGPGTRLTVL.

The rearrangement joins TRBV7-2 to TRBJ2-5; maybe TRBD2 (5 bases). The CDR3 covers 13 residues. V was trimmed by 5 bases and J by 2 bases, leaving 9 bases between them. Germline assignment: CDR1 SGHTA and CDR2 FQGNSA. CDR3 in DNA: TGTGCCAGCAGCGCTAAGCGGCAAGAGACCCAGTACTTC. Its protein is CASSAKRQETQYF.

The rearrangement uses TRBV4-1 and TRBJ2-3; D gene ambiguous. The V end lost 4 bases, the J end lost 6 bases, and 11 bases lay between the germline ends. Germline V gene sequence: CDR1 MGHRA, CDR2 YSYEKL. The CDR3 runs 13 residues. CDR3 protein: CASSPPPLDTQYF. For the CDR3, the DNA is TGCGCCAGCAGCCCCCCACCCCTGGATACGCAGTATTTT.

The table lists this clonotype with a few counts. The chain has TRBV7-8 and TRBJ1-2, with a weak D call TRBD1 (5 bases). V lost 2 bases and J lost 4, with 14 bases in between. Germline V CDR1 and CDR2: SGHVS, FQNEAQ. The CDR3 loop spans 15 amino acids. CDR3 DNA: TGTGCCAGCAGCTTATCCCCCGACAGTCTCTATGGCTACACCTTC. Translated, it gives CASSLSPDSLYGYTF.

The gene calls are TRBV20-1 and TRBJ2-5; D gene ambiguous. V lost 2 bases, J lost 2 bases, and 15 bases lay in between. Germline V gives CDR1 DFQATT, CDR2 SNEGSKA (reference sequence). The CDR3 length is 15 residues. The CDR3 bases are TGCAGTGCTAGACCATTCCGGCGCCTACAAGAGACCCAGTACTTC. Its translation: CSARPFRRLQETQYF.

This clonotype has ten or more counts. The chain recombines TRBV9 with TRBJ2-5; 7 positions agree with TRBD2. V shed 3 bases, J shed 2 bases, and the junction held 7 bases outside the gene matches. The CDR3 runs to 15 residues. Germline lookup yields CDR1 SGDLS and CDR2 YYNGEE. The CDR3 region has the DNA TGTGCCAGCAGCGCTAGCGGTCTAAGGCAAGAGACCCAGTACTTC. Amino acids: CASSASGLRQETQYF.